This T cell receptor (beta chain) originates from a study of T cell clonotyping in hematopoietic cell transplantation. In the case of this clone: Its antigen is as yet unknown.

The CDR3 length is 14 residues. Trimming left V 2 bases short and J 3 bases short, with 13 bases between. Per germline, CDR1 GTSNPN and CDR2 SVGIG (reference sequence). Measured with immunoSEQ multiplex PCR; TCRdb has only the in-frame clones, and not every one. The table has about 16,000 clones, about nine tenths seen once. Study-wide results and limits: Few recipient clonotypes overlapped donors; over 95% were de novo at given depth. Cells were unsorted, so CD4 and CD8 contributions were not separated. Higher Inverse Simpson Index values in graft donor and pretransplant recipient predicted broader posttransplant TCR diversity. Pathologically expanded recipient clonotypes increased progressively from day 30 to day 180 as diversity fell.

This clonotype was sampled from a man between 35 and 55 years old in good health. Some clones in this sample may be carry-over from other donors' samples. The V gene is TRBV30, the J gene TRBJ1-1; D uncertain. The specimen sequenced was peripheral blood mononuclear cells. CDR3: CAWSQDSWDTEAFF. CDR3 coding DNA: TGTGCCTGGAGTCAGGACTCCTGGGACACTGAAGCTTTCTTT.